These 10 T cell receptor beta chains were sequenced from one sample in a study of naive and memory T cell subsets. The SP2 primer and nested alpha and beta constant region primers amplified ligated cDNA in four rounds. TCRdb used MiXCR to reprocess the 5' RACE reads, holding one entry per CDR3 protein. The sample includes about 32,000 distinct CDR3 sequences, over 15% seen only once; the top ten take roughly 2.6%. A UMI-containing oligonucleotide was joined by 3' ligation to the TCR cDNA template. These receptors originate from a female donor in good health.

Many counts were recorded for this clonotype. This rearrangement joins TRBV6-5 to TRBJ1-1, with D uncertain. V was shortened by 0 bases and J by 11 bases, with 19 bases between the two germline ends. The CDR3 is made up of 15 amino acids. Germline values: CDR1 MNHEY, CDR2 SVGAGI. The CDR3 DNA is TGTGCCAGCAGTTACTCGTTTGGTACGGGGTGGGAGGCTTTCTTT. Protein sequence: CASSYSFGTGWEAFF.

In this sample, this clonotype is medium-sized. The genes are TRBV6-6 and TRBJ2-1, with unresolved D. The germline CDR1 and CDR2 sequences are MNHNY and SVGAGI (reference sequence). Trimming cost V 0 bases and J 0 bases, with 15 bases left between them. This CDR3 is 18 amino acids long. The CDR3 nucleotides are TGTGCCAGCAGTTACTCGAGTGCAGATCCAACCTCCTACAATGAGCAGTTCTTC. Its protein product is CASSYSSADPTSYNEQFF.

This clonotype was picked up many times. The J gene is TRBJ1-1, the V gene TRBV7-6; D not resolved. Germline V CDR1 and CDR2: SGHVS, FNYEAQ. This CDR3 spans 14 amino acids. V was clipped by 0 bases and J by 6 bases, with 11 bases between them. This CDR3 is CASSLAVPGAEAFF. DNA for the CDR3: TGTGCCAGCAGCTTAGCGGTCCCTGGGGCTGAAGCTTTCTTT.

This clonotype occurred many times. The chain has TRBV20-1 and TRBJ1-2, with D uncertain. V was clipped by 4 bases and J by 4 bases, with 19 bases between them. Germline assignment: CDR1 DFQATT and CDR2 SNEGSKA (reference sequence). The CDR3 totals 15 residues. This CDR3 reads CSANPKTANSYGYTF. In nucleotides, the CDR3 is TGCAGTGCTAACCCCAAGACCGCCAACTCCTATGGCTACACCTTC.

There are a few counts of this clonotype. This chain uses TRBV5-6 with TRBJ1-5; D remains unclear. This CDR3 is 13 amino acids long. V was trimmed by 3 bases and J by 4 bases, leaving 8 bases between them. Per germline, CDR1 SGHDT and CDR2 YYEEEE. CDR3 region: CASSSRPNQPQHF. The CDR3 DNA follows: TGTGCCAGCAGCTCGAGACCAAATCAGCCCCAGCATTTT.

This clonotype has a count of ten or more. The chain uses TRBV9 and TRBJ2-2; D not certain. Trimming took 0 bases from V and 0 from J, leaving 9 bases between them. The CDR3 runs to 16 residues. Germline values: CDR1 SGDLS, CDR2 YYNGEE. CDR3 DNA sequence: TGTGCCAGCAGCGTAGGCCCAGACCCGAACACCGGGGAGCTGTTTTTT. This translates into CASSVGPDPNTGELFF.

This chain links TRBV5-1 with TRBJ2-3, with D hard to call. The CDR3 spans 16 residues. Trimming stripped 7 bases from V and 0 bases from J, with 18 bases between. Germline V gene data show CDR1 as SGHRS and CDR2 as YFSETQ. CDR3 loop: CASHVRRGASTDTQYF. As DNA, the CDR3 is TGCGCCAGCCACGTCCGGCGCGGCGCTAGCACAGATACGCAGTATTTT.

This clonotype is labeled as medium-sized. The CDR3 region has the DNA TGTGCCAGCAGCTTTCCCCAACGAGGGACTAGCGGGGGTACCTACAATGAGCAGTTCTTC. Its translation is CASSFPQRGTSGGTYNEQFF. The chain combines TRBV7-2 with TRBJ2-1; 14 bases map to TRBD2. V lost 3 bases, J lost 2 bases, and 12 bases stayed unmatched. Germline V gene lookup returns CDR1 SGHTA and CDR2 FQGNSA. This CDR3 has 20 amino acids.

In this sample, this clonotype turned up a few times. V gene TRBV9 combines with J gene TRBJ1-2, with a tentative D call TRBD1 (5 bases). The germline CDR1 and CDR2 sequences are SGDLS and YYNGEE. The CDR3 contains 16 residues. V was cut by 0 bases and J by 4 bases, with 16 bases left in between. The CDR3 reads CASSVGSGQLSYGYTF. The DNA for the CDR3 is TGTGCCAGCAGCGTAGGTTCAGGGCAGCTCAGCTATGGCTACACCTTC. The entire variable domain, with the rest obtained from reference TRBV9 and TRBJ1-2, is as follows: DSGVTQTPKHLITATGQRVTLRCSPRSGDLSVYWYQQSLDQGLQFLIQYYNGEERAKGNILERFSAQQFPDLHSELNLSSLELGDSALYFCASSVGSGQLSYGYTFGSGTRLTVV.

This clonotype was seen repeatedly, ten times or more. The rearrangement joins TRBV7-2 to TRBJ2-2; D perhaps matches TRBD1 (5 bases). Germline V lookup: CDR1 SGHTA, CDR2 FQGNSA. The CDR3 length is 14 residues. With 1 base removed from V and 4 bases from J, the gap between germline ends came to 7 bases. The CDR3 here is CASSLGGSTGELFF. CDR3 nucleotides: TGTGCCAGCAGCTTAGGGGGCTCCACCGGGGAGCTGTTTTTT.